This TCR beta chain emerged from a study of Graves' ophthalmopathy and Graves' hyperthyroidism. Turning to the study itself: Sampling took place at initial diagnosis, with peripheral blood obtained before any treatment. Study outcomes and limitations: Most clonotypes expanded in thyroid above 0.001 frequency were present in blood too.

Lactation, pregnancy, uncontrolled infections and other autoimmune diseases were all grounds for excluding patients. The PBMCs used were ones drawn from approximately 10 ml of fresh peripheral blood. Notes on this clonotype: Its specificity is unknown.

Germline lookup yields CDR1 SGHNT and CDR2 YYREEE (reference sequence). Trimming took 0 bases from V and 2 from J, leaving 12 bases between them. This CDR3 spans 15 amino acids. Amplification targeted the TCR beta CDR3 regions, with RNA transcripts as the source material. RT-PCR with HTBI primers came first, then second-round multiplex PCR. TCRdb itself ran the multiplex PCR reads through MiXCR, one entry per CDR3 protein. Among about 740,000 distinct CDR3 sequences, roughly two fifths were seen once, and the ten largest hold around 40%. The sequence was collected from an adult man with Graves' ophthalmopathy. The source material was peripheral blood. V gene TRBV5-4 combines with J gene TRBJ2-7; the D gene is possibly TRBD1 (5 bases). The CDR3 nucleotides are TGTGCCAGCAGCTTGGACAGGAGATCCACCTACGAGCAGTACTTC. It is translated as CASSLDRRSTYEQYF.